These 30 T cell receptor beta chains came from one sample sequenced in a study of blood T cell repertoires in COVID-19. Profiled with immunoSEQ multiplex PCR; TCRdb holds only in-frame clones, not every one. This table holds 250,000 or so clones, about 87% found once. The sequenced sample was peripheral blood. Source of these receptors: a woman aged 70-85 years with active or convalescent COVID-19.

The chain is built from TRBV19 and TRBJ2-1; 10 bases match TRBD2. V was pared by 3 bases and J by 5 bases, with 4 bases of the junction left unmatched. The germline V gene has CDR1 LNHDA and CDR2 SQIVND (reference sequence). The CDR3 sequence is 15 residues long. The CDR3 sequence is CASSMVLAGDNEQFF. CDR3 coding DNA: TGTGCCAGTAGTATGGTTCTAGCGGGGGACAATGAGCAGTTCTTC.

This clone was seen a single time. The CDR3 is CASSPSMRSYEQYF. DNA of the CDR3: TGCGCCAGCAGCCCTTCGATGCGATCCTACGAGCAGTACTTC. The chain is built from TRBV5-1 and TRBJ2-7; D not resolved. CDR1 SGHRS and CDR2 YFSETQ come from the germline V gene. CDR3 length: 14 amino acids. V lost 4 bases, J lost 1 base, and 12 bases lay in between.

The chain employs TRBV6-1 and TRBJ2-3; D is uncertain. Germline lookup yields CDR1 MNHNS and CDR2 SASEGT. V gave up 4 bases and J gave up 2 bases, with 16 bases separating them. This CDR3 comprises 16 residues. The CDR3 here is CASSAQWPSLTDTQYF. The CDR3 DNA reads TGTGCCAGCAGTGCTCAATGGCCATCCCTCACAGATACGCAGTATTTT.

The V gene is TRBV27, the J gene TRBJ2-1; 12 nucleotides match TRBD1. Germline V gene sequence: CDR1 MNHEY, CDR2 SMNVEV (reference sequence). The V segment lost 8 bases and the J segment 7 bases; nucleotides outside the gene matches: 12. CDR3 length: 16 amino acids. The DNA for the CDR3 is TGTGCCAGCCGAGCCCCGGGACAGGGGGCTCATAATGAGCAGTTCTTC. Translation: CASRAPGQGAHNEQFF.

The CDR3 nucleotides read TGCGCCAGCAGCGGAGGGATAGGATATGGCTACACCTTC. Its protein is CASSGGIGYGYTF. The chain joins TRBV5-1 to TRBJ1-2; D not certain. The CDR3 contains 13 residues. CDR1 SGHRS and CDR2 YFSETQ come from the germline V gene. Trimming took 4 bases from V and 5 from J, leaving 12 bases between them.

This rearrangement joins TRBV6-5 to TRBJ1-4; no firm D call. The CDR3 runs to 13 residues. The germline CDR1 and CDR2 sequences are MNHEY and SVGAGI. V gave up 7 bases and J gave up 10 bases, with 16 bases separating them. The DNA of the CDR3 is TGTGCCAGCACCCGAGGGCCGGCGGGAAAACTGTTTTTT. As protein: CASTRGPAGKLFF.

This clone appeared a single time. The V and J genes are TRBV27 and TRBJ1-1, with TRBD1 matching 7 bases. Looked up from germline, CDR1 is MNHEY and CDR2 is SMNVEV (reference sequence). Losses at the gene ends were 5 bases for V and 5 bases for J; bases not matched to a gene: 5. The CDR3 contains 13 residues. In DNA form, the CDR3 reads TGTGCCAGCAGTCTTACAGGGGATACTGAAGCTTTCTTT. Translated: CASSLTGDTEAFF.

V is TRBV5-6 and J is TRBJ1-6; D not resolved. The V end lost 4 bases, the J end lost 4 bases, and 12 bases lay between the germline ends. CDR3 length equals 15 residues. Looked up from germline, CDR1 is SGHDT and CDR2 is YYEEEE. For the CDR3, the DNA is TGTGCCAGCAGCCGGTGGGCCCTGTATAATTCACCCCTCCACTTT. Protein product: CASSRWALYNSPLHF.

This chain connects TRBV5-5 to TRBJ1-2; maybe TRBD1 (6 bases). This CDR3 spans 15 amino acids. Per the germline V gene, CDR1 is SGHKS and CDR2 is YYEKEE (reference sequence). V lost 2 bases, J lost 5 bases, and 16 bases lay in between. The CDR3 sequence: CASSFNPKGVYGYTF. Here the CDR3 DNA reads TGTGCCAGCAGCTTTAATCCCAAGGGGGTATATGGCTACACCTTC.

The rearrangement joins TRBV13 to TRBJ1-2; no reliable D call. V shed 5 bases and J shed 7 bases, with 11 bases lying between them. Germline V gene lookup returns CDR1 PRHDT and CDR2 FYEKMQ (reference sequence). This CDR3 has 12 residues. The CDR3 DNA reads as TGTGCCAGCAGCATCACCGCGGCTGGCTACACCTTC. Translating it yields CASSITAAGYTF.

The J gene is TRBJ1-6, the V gene TRBV5-5, with D maybe TRBD1 (6 bases). V was shortened by 1 base and J by 3 bases, with 11 bases between the two germline ends. The CDR3 contains 16 residues. CDR1 and CDR2 (germline): SGHKS, YYEKEE (reference sequence). CDR3 loop: CASSLIGQNYNSPLHF. In DNA form, the CDR3 reads TGTGCCAGCAGCTTGATCGGACAGAACTATAATTCACCCCTCCACTTT.

V is TRBV6-5 and J is TRBJ1-4, with D maybe TRBD1 (5 bases). Trimming shortened V by 5 bases and J by 8 bases, and 15 bases separated the two germline ends. Per the germline V gene, CDR1 is MNHEY and CDR2 is SVGAGI. This CDR3 is built from 14 residues. The CDR3 sequence is CASSLSRQGEKLFF. In DNA form, the CDR3 reads TGTGCCAGCAGTCTCTCTCGCCAGGGCGAAAAACTGTTTTTT.

V gene TRBV7-2 combines with J gene TRBJ2-7; 10 nucleotides align to TRBD1. V shed 6 bases, J shed 4 bases, and the junction held 6 bases outside the gene matches. Germline V gene lookup returns CDR1 SGHTA and CDR2 FQGNSA. The CDR3 consists of 14 residues. CDR3 DNA sequence: TGTGCCAGCAGTTCGGGACAGGGGATATACGAGCAGTACTTC. Translated: CASSSGQGIYEQYF.

The chain recombines TRBV10-3 with TRBJ1-5; D is possibly TRBD1 (6 bases). CDR1 is ENHRY and CDR2 is SYGVKD in the germline V gene. The CDR3 extends over 15 amino acids. Trimming took 2 bases from V and 0 from J, leaving 8 bases between them. CDR3 DNA: TGTGCCATCAGTGAGACACAGGGTAGCAATCAGCCCCAGCATTTT. This translates into CAISETQGSNQPQHF.

The chain couples TRBV11-2 to TRBJ2-7, with D maybe TRBD1 (6 bases). This CDR3 has 18 amino acids. Germline CDR1 reads SGHAT; CDR2 reads FQNNGV. V shed 1 base and J shed 2 bases, with 21 bases lying between them. CDR3 sequence reads: CASSLAPPAGTRTYEQYF. As DNA, the CDR3 is TGTGCCAGCAGCTTAGCCCCTCCTGCTGGGACACGCACCTACGAGCAGTACTTC.

This chain links TRBV7-3 with TRBJ2-6; D might be TRBD1 (6 bases). Germline V lookup: CDR1 SGHTA, CDR2 FQGTGA. This CDR3 is 16 amino acids long. Trimming removed 5 bases from V and 7 bases from J, with 18 bases in between. CDR3 sequence reads: CASSEDPGALANVLTF. CDR3 nucleotides: TGTGCCAGCAGCGAAGACCCAGGGGCTTTAGCCAACGTCCTGACTTTC.

This clone has a handful of counts. CDR3 residues: CASSFDGYTF. CDR3 DNA sequence: TGTGCCAGCAGTTTCGATGGCTACACCTTC. The genes are TRBV12-3 or TRBV12-4 and TRBJ1-2, with D unresolved. The CDR3 extends over 10 amino acids. Trimming removed 3 bases from V and 6 bases from J, with 2 bases in between.

The chain has TRBV9 and TRBJ2-5; D is unresolved. Trimming removed 9 bases at V and 4 bases at J, with 7 bases between. Germline V CDR1 and CDR2: SGDLS, YYNGEE. The CDR3 has 10 residues. The CDR3 DNA is TGTGCCACCTATGGAGAGACCCAGTACTTC. Residues: CATYGETQYF.

The CDR3 bases are TGTGCCAGCTCAGAGGACAAGGGCAATCAGCCCCAGCATTTT. Translating it yields CASSEDKGNQPQHF. The chain joins TRBV18 to TRBJ1-5; TRBD1 is a possible D gene (5 bases). This CDR3 spans 14 amino acids. Germline CDR1 reads KGHSH; CDR2 reads LQKENI. Between the trimmed V and J ends, which lost 5 bases and 2 bases, there was a span of 10 bases.

This chain uses TRBV7-9 with TRBJ1-5; D is perhaps TRBD1 (5 bases). In germline, CDR1 is SEHNR, CDR2 FQNEAQ (reference sequence). The CDR3 is made up of 14 amino acids. V was pared by 4 bases and J by 4 bases, with 11 bases between. In DNA, the CDR3 is TGTGCCAGCAGCTCTCTCAGGGAAAATCAGCCCCAGCATTTT. It yields the protein CASSSLRENQPQHF.

V and J are TRBV7-6 and TRBJ1-1, with D unclear. The length of the CDR3 is 14 residues. Germline assignment: CDR1 SGHVS and CDR2 FNYEAQ. V was pared by 5 bases and J by 1 base, with 11 bases between. CDR3 nucleotides: TGTGCCAGCAGCCGGGGTCTTCCGAACACTGAAGCTTTCTTT. It yields the protein CASSRGLPNTEAFF.

This clone is a singleton in its sample. The chain uses TRBV6-5 and TRBJ1-4; D gene unclear. CDR3 length equals 13 residues. Between the trimmed V and J ends, which lost 5 bases and 7 bases, there was a span of 11 bases. Germline V CDR1 and CDR2: MNHEY, SVGAGI. Here the CDR3 DNA reads TGTGCCAGCAGTCCCTCCGGGGTTGAAAAACTGTTTTTT. As protein: CASSPSGVEKLFF.

V usage is TRBV7-9 and J usage is TRBJ1-1; D unresolved. CDR3 length: 14 residues. The ends were cut back, 6 bases at V and 5 bases at J, with 16 bases in the middle. Looked up from germline, CDR1 is SEHNR and CDR2 is FQNEAQ (reference sequence). CDR3 in DNA: TGTGCCAGCAGGCCCTTTTCTGAGGGTACTGAAGCTTTCTTT. This codes for CASRPFSEGTEAFF.

In this sample, this clone turned up once. The J gene is TRBJ1-2, the V gene TRBV24-1; D uncertain. Trimming cost V 0 bases and J 4 bases, with 5 bases left between them. Germline CDR1 is KGHDR and CDR2 is SFDVKD. The CDR3 contains 13 residues. The CDR3 DNA is TGTGCCACCAGTGATTTGTCCAGCTATGGCTACACCTTC. It codes for CATSDLSSYGYTF.

This chain connects TRBV7-2 to TRBJ2-7; 7 nucleotides agree with TRBD2. V lost 1 base to trimming and J lost 1 base; unmatched junction nucleotides: 7. Germline assignment: CDR1 SGHTA and CDR2 FQGNSA. The CDR3 totals 16 residues. DNA of the CDR3: TGTGCCAGCAGCTTAGTGGGGGGGGTCCTATCCTACGAGCAGTACTTC. This translates into CASSLVGGVLSYEQYF. The complete variable domain, with remaining parts taken from reference TRBV7-2 and TRBJ2-7, reads GAGVSQSPSNKVTEKGKDVELRCDPISGHTALYWYRQSLGQGLEFLIYFQGNSAPDKSGLPSDRFSAERTGGSVSTLTIQRTQQEDSAVYLCASSLVGGVLSYEQYFGPGTRLTVT.

The chain couples TRBV4-1 to TRBJ1-1; 7 positions agree with TRBD1. Per the germline V gene, CDR1 is MGHRA and CDR2 is YSYEKL. The ends lost 0 bases at V and 0 bases at J; junction bases unmatched: 4. This CDR3 has 16 amino acids. The CDR3 reads CASSQEGGALNTEAFF. CDR3 nucleotides: TGCGCCAGCAGCCAAGAAGGGGGCGCCTTGAACACTGAAGCTTTCTTT.

V gene TRBV29-1 combines with J gene TRBJ1-1, with D unclear. The CDR3 has 13 amino acids. Germline-derived CDR1 and CDR2 are SQVTM and ANQGSEA. V lost 0 bases and J 0 bases, leaving 5 bases between the germline ends. DNA of the CDR3: TGCAGCGTTGAAGATCGTGTGAACACTGAAGCTTTCTTT. Its protein is CSVEDRVNTEAFF.

V and J are TRBV7-2 and TRBJ1-5; D gene unclear. Germline V CDR1 and CDR2: SGHTA, FQGNSA. The V and J ends lost 0 bases and 5 bases respectively, with 2 bases between them. The CDR3 has 12 residues. In nucleotides, the CDR3 is TGTGCCAGCAGCTTAGCCGATCAGCCCCAGCATTTT. Its translation: CASSLADQPQHF.

This chain uses TRBV5-1 with TRBJ1-4, with D hard to call. Germline V gene data show CDR1 as SGHRS and CDR2 as YFSETQ. This CDR3 region has 12 residues. V was pared by 4 bases and J by 13 bases, with 14 bases between. The CDR3 region has the DNA TGCGCCAGCAGCCCGGACGAGGGAAGACTGTTTTTT. It specifies CASSPDEGRLFF.

This clone has a single count. The chain has TRBV27 and TRBJ1-1; TRBD1 agrees at 7 bases. V was clipped by 2 bases and J by 0 bases; unmatched bases: 12. The CDR3 runs to 18 residues. The germline V gene encodes CDR1 MNHEY and CDR2 SMNVEV (reference sequence). The CDR3 reads CASSLVGTVHILNTEAFF. In DNA form, the CDR3 reads TGTGCCAGCAGTTTAGTGGGGACAGTCCACATTTTGAACACTGAAGCTTTCTTT.